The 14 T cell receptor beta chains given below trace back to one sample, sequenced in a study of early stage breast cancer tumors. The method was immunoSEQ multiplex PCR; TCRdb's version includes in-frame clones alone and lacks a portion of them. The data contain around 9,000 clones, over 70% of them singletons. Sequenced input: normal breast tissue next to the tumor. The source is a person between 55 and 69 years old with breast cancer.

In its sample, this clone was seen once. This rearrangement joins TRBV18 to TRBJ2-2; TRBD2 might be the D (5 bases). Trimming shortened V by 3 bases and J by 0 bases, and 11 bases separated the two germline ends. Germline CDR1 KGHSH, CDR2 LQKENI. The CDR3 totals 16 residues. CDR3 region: CASSPKVDSNTGELFF. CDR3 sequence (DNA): TGTGCCAGCTCACCCAAGGTGGACTCGAACACCGGGGAGCTGTTTTTT.

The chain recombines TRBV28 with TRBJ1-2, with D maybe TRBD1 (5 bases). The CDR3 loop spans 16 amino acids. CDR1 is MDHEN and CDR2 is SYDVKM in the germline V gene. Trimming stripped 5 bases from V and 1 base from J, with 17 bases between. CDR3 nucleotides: TGTGCCAGCAGTCCCCCCGGGCAGGGTCTTAACTATGGCTACACCTTC. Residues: CASSPPGQGLNYGYTF.

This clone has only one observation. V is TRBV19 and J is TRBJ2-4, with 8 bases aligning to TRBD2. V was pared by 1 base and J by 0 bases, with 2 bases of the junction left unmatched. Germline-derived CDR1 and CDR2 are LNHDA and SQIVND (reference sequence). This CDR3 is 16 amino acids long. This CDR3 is CASSIVSGRAKNIQYF. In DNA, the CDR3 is TGTGCCAGTAGTATAGTCAGCGGGAGAGCCAAAAACATTCAGTACTTC.

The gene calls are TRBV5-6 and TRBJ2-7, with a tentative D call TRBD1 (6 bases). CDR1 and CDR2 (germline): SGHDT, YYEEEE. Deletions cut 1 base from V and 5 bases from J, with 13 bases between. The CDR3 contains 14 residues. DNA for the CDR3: TGTGCCAGCAGCTTGTCAGGGGATGGAGACGAGCAGTACTTC. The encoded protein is CASSLSGDGDEQYF.

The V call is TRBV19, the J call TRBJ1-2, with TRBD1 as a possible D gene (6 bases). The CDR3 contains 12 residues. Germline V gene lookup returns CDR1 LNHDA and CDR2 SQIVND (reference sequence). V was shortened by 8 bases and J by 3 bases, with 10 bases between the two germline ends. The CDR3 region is CASHNRDYGYTF. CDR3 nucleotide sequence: TGTGCCAGTCATAACAGGGACTATGGCTACACCTTC.

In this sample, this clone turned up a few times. CDR3 amino acids: CASSAGQGDSEAFF. The CDR3 DNA reads TGCGCCAGCAGCGCGGGACAGGGGGACTCTGAAGCTTTCTTT. The gene calls are TRBV5-1 and TRBJ1-1, with 11 positions matching TRBD1. The germline gives CDR1 SGHRS, CDR2 YFSETQ. The CDR3 runs 14 residues. V was pared by 4 bases and J by 6 bases, with 5 bases of the junction left unmatched.

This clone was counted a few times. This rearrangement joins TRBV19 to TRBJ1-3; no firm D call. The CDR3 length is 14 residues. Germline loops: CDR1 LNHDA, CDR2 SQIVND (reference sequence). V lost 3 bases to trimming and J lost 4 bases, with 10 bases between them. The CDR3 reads CASSIRSLGNTIYF. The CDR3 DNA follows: TGTGCCAGTAGTATCCGGAGTTTAGGAAACACCATATATTTT. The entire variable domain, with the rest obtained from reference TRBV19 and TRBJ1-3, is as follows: DGGITQSPKYLFRKEGQNVTLSCEQNLNHDAMYWYRQDPGQGLRLIYYSQIVNDFQKGDIAEGYSVSREKKESFPLTVTSAQKNPTAFYLCASSIRSLGNTIYFGEGSWLTVV.

The CDR3 sequence: CASSLDMAGGSGYTF. The CDR3 region has the DNA TGTGCCAGCAGCTTAGACATGGCAGGGGGCTCTGGCTACACCTTC. The chain carries TRBV11-2 and TRBJ1-2; 8 bases line up with TRBD1. The germline gives CDR1 SGHAT, CDR2 FQNNGV. CDR3 length: 15 residues. V shed 0 bases and J 7 bases; nucleotides not matched to a gene: 7.

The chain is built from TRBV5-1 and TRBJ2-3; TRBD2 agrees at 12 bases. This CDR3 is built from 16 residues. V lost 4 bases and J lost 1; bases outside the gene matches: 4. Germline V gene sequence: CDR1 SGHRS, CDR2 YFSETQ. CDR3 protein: CASSARLAGGTDTQYF. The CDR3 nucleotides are TGCGCCAGCAGCGCCAGACTAGCGGGAGGCACAGATACGCAGTATTTT.

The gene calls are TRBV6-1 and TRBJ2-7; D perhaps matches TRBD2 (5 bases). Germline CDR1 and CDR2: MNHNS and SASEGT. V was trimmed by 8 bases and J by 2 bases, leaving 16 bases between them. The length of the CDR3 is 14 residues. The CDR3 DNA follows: TGTGCCAGCCGGGGTCGCCTAGCTGCCTACGAGCAGTACTTC. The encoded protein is CASRGRLAAYEQYF.

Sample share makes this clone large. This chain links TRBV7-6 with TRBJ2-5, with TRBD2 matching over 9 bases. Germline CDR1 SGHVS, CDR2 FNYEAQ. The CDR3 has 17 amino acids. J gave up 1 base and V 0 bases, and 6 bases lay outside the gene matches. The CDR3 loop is CASSLAPTSGPQETQYF. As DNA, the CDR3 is TGTGCCAGCAGCTTAGCCCCAACTAGCGGGCCCCAAGAGACCCAGTACTTC. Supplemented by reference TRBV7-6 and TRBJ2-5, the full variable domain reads GAGVSQSPRYKVTKRGQDVALRCDPISGHVSLYWYRQALGQGPEFLTYFNYEAQQDKSGLPNDRFSAERPEGSISTLTIQRTEQRDSAMYRCASSLAPTSGPQETQYFGPGTRLLVL.

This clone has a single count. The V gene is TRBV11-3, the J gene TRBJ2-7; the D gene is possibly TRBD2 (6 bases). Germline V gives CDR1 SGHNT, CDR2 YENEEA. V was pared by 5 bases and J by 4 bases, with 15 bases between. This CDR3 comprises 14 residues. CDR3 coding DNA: TGTGCCAGCAGCCCACCGGGAGTTATATACGAGCAGTACTTC. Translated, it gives CASSPPGVIYEQYF.

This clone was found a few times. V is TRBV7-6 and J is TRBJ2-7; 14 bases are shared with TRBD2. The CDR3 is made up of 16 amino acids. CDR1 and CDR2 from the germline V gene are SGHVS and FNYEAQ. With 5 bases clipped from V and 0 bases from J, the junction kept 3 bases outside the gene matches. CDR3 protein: CASSRGTSGSSYEQYF. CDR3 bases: TGTGCCAGCAGCCGCGGGACTAGCGGGAGCTCCTACGAGCAGTACTTC. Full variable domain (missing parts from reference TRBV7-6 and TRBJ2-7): GAGVSQSPRYKVTKRGQDVALRCDPISGHVSLYWYRQALGQGPEFLTYFNYEAQQDKSGLPNDRFSAERPEGSISTLTIQRTEQRDSAMYRCASSRGTSGSSYEQYFGPGTRLTVT.

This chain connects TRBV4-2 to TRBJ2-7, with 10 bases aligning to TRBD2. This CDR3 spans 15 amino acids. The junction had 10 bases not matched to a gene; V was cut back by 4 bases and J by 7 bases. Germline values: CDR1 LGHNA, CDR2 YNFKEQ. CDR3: CASSPGASGSREQYF. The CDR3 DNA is TGTGCCAGCAGCCCGGGGGCTAGCGGGAGTAGGGAGCAGTACTTC.